The rows below give T cell receptor beta chains drawn from one sample of a study of CD8 T cells in Susac syndrome. TCRdb reprocessed the immunoSEQ multiplex PCR reads via MiXCR and lists one record per CDR3 protein. The profile covers more than 110,000 distinct CDR3 sequences, with 95% appearing a single time and roughly 0.14% taken by the ten largest. Sequences were obtained from CD4+ T cells from PBMCs. Every receptor here comes from a human donor with Susac syndrome. Both conserved end residues are part of each CDR3. A D gene is named only where the DNA matches it firmly. A clone size is listed for some rows: how often the clone was seen (once, few, many), or a class if it is expanded.

j_call: TRBJ2-1; d_call: -; clone_size: -; cdr3_length: 14; v_call: TRBV27; cdr3_aa: CASSLRLPWNEQFF; cdr3_nt: TGTGCCAGCAGTTTAAGGCTCCCATGGAATGAGCAGTTCTTC
j_call: TRBJ2-1; d_call: TRBD2; clone_size: -; cdr3_length: 19; v_call: TRBV7-9; cdr3_aa: CASSRDISPGLAAHNEQFF; cdr3_nt: TGTGCCAGCAGCCGTGACATATCGCCGGGACTAGCGGCTCACAATGAGCAGTTCTTC
j_call: TRBJ2-1; d_call: TRBD2; clone_size: -; cdr3_length: 14; v_call: TRBV9; cdr3_aa: CASSPRLGRDEQFF; cdr3_nt: TGTGCCAGCAGCCCCCGGCTCGGGAGGGATGAGCAGTTCTTC
j_call: TRBJ2-7; d_call: -; clone_size: -; cdr3_length: 16; v_call: TRBV5-5; cdr3_aa: CASSLAVAPKTYEQYF; cdr3_nt: TGTGCCAGCAGCTTGGCCGTGGCACCGAAGACCTACGAGCAGTACTTC
j_call: TRBJ2-3; d_call: -; clone_size: few; cdr3_length: 11; v_call: TRBV12-3/TRBV12-4; cdr3_aa: CASSFADTQYF; cdr3_nt: TGTGCCAGCAGTTTTGCAGATACGCAGTATTTT
j_call: TRBJ1-1; d_call: -; clone_size: -; cdr3_length: 11; v_call: TRBV20-1; cdr3_aa: CRGERNTEAFF; cdr3_nt: TGCCGCGGGGAGAGGAACACTGAAGCTTTCTTT
j_call: TRBJ1-2; d_call: -; clone_size: once; cdr3_length: 14; v_call: TRBV2; cdr3_aa: CASNRDGAAYGYTF; cdr3_nt: TGTGCCAGCAACCGGGACGGCGCGGCCTATGGCTACACCTTC
j_call: TRBJ2-3; d_call: -; clone_size: once; cdr3_length: 14; v_call: TRBV5-1; cdr3_aa: CASSAALHQDTQYF; cdr3_nt: TGCGCCAGCAGCGCGGCCTTACATCAGGATACGCAGTATTTT
j_call: TRBJ1-2; d_call: -; clone_size: once; cdr3_length: 13; v_call: TRBV30; cdr3_aa: CAWSRQVNYGYTF; cdr3_nt: TGTGCCTGGAGTCGACAGGTGAACTATGGCTACACCTTC
j_call: TRBJ1-3; d_call: -; clone_size: -; cdr3_length: 15; v_call: TRBV5-1; cdr3_aa: CASSLQGMGGNTIYF; cdr3_nt: TGCGCCAGCAGCTTGCAGGGAATGGGCGGAAACACCATATATTTT
j_call: TRBJ2-7; d_call: -; clone_size: once; cdr3_length: 16; v_call: TRBV21-1; cdr3_aa: CASSNGGTSIPYEQYF; cdr3_nt: TGTGCCAGCAGCAACGGCGGGACATCGATTCCCTACGAGCAGTACTTC
j_call: TRBJ1-1; d_call: -; clone_size: -; cdr3_length: 12; v_call: TRBV30; cdr3_aa: CAWSHRGTEAFF; cdr3_nt: TGTGCCTGGAGTCATAGGGGCACTGAAGCTTTCTTT
j_call: TRBJ2-3; d_call: -; clone_size: -; cdr3_length: 16; v_call: TRBV27; cdr3_aa: CASSSDQQGSTDTQYF; cdr3_nt: TGTGCCAGCAGTTCAGACCAACAGGGAAGCACAGATACGCAGTATTTT
j_call: TRBJ2-7; d_call: -; clone_size: -; cdr3_length: 12; v_call: TRBV4-2; cdr3_aa: CASSQDRREQYF; cdr3_nt: TGTGCCAGCAGCCAAGATAGGCGTGAGCAGTACTTC
j_call: TRBJ2-1; d_call: -; clone_size: -; cdr3_length: 15; v_call: TRBV28; cdr3_aa: CASSSAGHTYNEQFF; cdr3_nt: TGTGCCAGCAGTTCGGCGGGCCACACCTACAATGAGCAGTTCTTC
j_call: TRBJ1-2; d_call: TRBD1; clone_size: -; cdr3_length: 13; v_call: TRBV5-1; cdr3_aa: CASSSTGRYGYTF; cdr3_nt: TGCGCCAGCAGCTCGACAGGGAGATATGGCTACACCTTC
j_call: TRBJ2-7; d_call: TRBD1; clone_size: -; cdr3_length: 14; v_call: TRBV20-1; cdr3_aa: CSADIQGSSYEQYF; cdr3_nt: TGCAGTGCCGATATACAGGGGAGCTCCTACGAGCAGTACTTC
j_call: TRBJ1-5; d_call: -; clone_size: -; cdr3_length: 16; v_call: TRBV4-2; cdr3_aa: CASSQQGGYSNQPQHF; cdr3_nt: TGTGCCAGCAGCCAACAGGGCGGTTATAGCAATCAGCCCCAGCATTTT
j_call: TRBJ1-1; d_call: -; clone_size: -; cdr3_length: 14; v_call: TRBV12-3/TRBV12-4; cdr3_aa: CASSFSGEGTEAFF; cdr3_nt: TGTGCCAGCAGTTTTTCAGGGGAGGGCACTGAAGCTTTCTTT
j_call: TRBJ1-2; d_call: -; clone_size: -; cdr3_length: 15; v_call: TRBV28; cdr3_aa: CASSLMGQGPQGYTF; cdr3_nt: TGTGCCAGCAGTTTAATGGGTCAGGGGCCGCAAGGCTACACCTTC
j_call: TRBJ2-1; d_call: TRBD2; clone_size: once; cdr3_length: 12; v_call: TRBV29-1; cdr3_aa: CSAGGDYNEQFF; cdr3_nt: TGCAGCGCTGGGGGGGATTACAATGAGCAGTTCTTC
j_call: TRBJ2-7; d_call: TRBD1; clone_size: -; cdr3_length: 15; v_call: TRBV25-1; cdr3_aa: CASSEHRTGNYEQYF; cdr3_nt: TGTGCCAGCAGTGAACACCGGACAGGGAACTACGAGCAGTACTTC
j_call: TRBJ1-1; d_call: -; clone_size: -; cdr3_length: 14; v_call: TRBV20-1; cdr3_aa: CSARAGPTNTEAFF; cdr3_nt: TGCAGTGCTAGGGCGGGTCCTACGAACACTGAAGCTTTCTTT
j_call: TRBJ1-1; d_call: -; clone_size: -; cdr3_length: 12; v_call: TRBV29-1; cdr3_aa: CSVWTPNTEAFF; cdr3_nt: TGCAGCGTTTGGACACCGAACACTGAAGCTTTCTTT
j_call: TRBJ1-6; d_call: TRBD1; clone_size: -; cdr3_length: 17; v_call: TRBV19; cdr3_aa: CASNAGQGASYNSPLHF; cdr3_nt: TGTGCCAGTAATGCGGGACAGGGGGCCTCCTATAATTCACCCCTCCACTTT
j_call: TRBJ1-6; d_call: -; clone_size: -; cdr3_length: 14; v_call: TRBV28; cdr3_aa: CASSFPLENSPLHF; cdr3_nt: TGTGCCAGCAGTTTCCCTCTAGAAAATTCACCCCTCCACTTT
j_call: TRBJ2-2; d_call: -; clone_size: once; cdr3_length: 18; v_call: TRBV4-1; cdr3_aa: CASSQAAIGESLTGELFF; cdr3_nt: TGCGCCAGCAGCCAAGCCGCAATAGGGGAGTCTCTGACCGGGGAGCTGTTTTTT
j_call: TRBJ2-3; d_call: -; clone_size: -; cdr3_length: 15; v_call: TRBV15; cdr3_aa: CATSRDRGGAITQYF; cdr3_nt: TGTGCCACCAGCAGAGATCGTGGGGGGGCCATTACGCAGTATTTT
j_call: TRBJ1-2; d_call: TRBD1; clone_size: -; cdr3_length: 12; v_call: TRBV30; cdr3_aa: CASDRDLYGYTF; cdr3_nt: TGTGCCTCGGACAGGGACCTCTATGGCTACACCTTC
j_call: TRBJ1-1; d_call: -; clone_size: -; cdr3_length: 16; v_call: TRBV19; cdr3_aa: CASSIGVGGGPTEAFF; cdr3_nt: TGTGCCAGTAGTATAGGAGTTGGCGGGGGACCCACTGAAGCTTTCTTT
j_call: TRBJ1-2; d_call: TRBD1; clone_size: -; cdr3_length: 15; v_call: TRBV18; cdr3_aa: CASSPSSGQGHGYTF; cdr3_nt: TGTGCCAGCTCACCAAGTTCGGGACAGGGGCACGGCTACACCTTC
j_call: TRBJ1-1; d_call: -; clone_size: -; cdr3_length: 14; v_call: TRBV20-1; cdr3_aa: CSAPPPWVNTEAFF; cdr3_nt: TGCAGTGCGCCCCCCCCGTGGGTGAACACTGAAGCTTTCTTT
j_call: TRBJ1-2; d_call: -; clone_size: -; cdr3_length: 13; v_call: TRBV5-1; cdr3_aa: CASSLDPAYGYTF; cdr3_nt: TGCGCCAGCAGCTTGGACCCAGCCTATGGCTACACCTTC
j_call: TRBJ1-5; d_call: -; clone_size: -; cdr3_length: 15; v_call: TRBV4-1; cdr3_aa: CASSQGSQHNQPQHF; cdr3_nt: TGCGCCAGCAGCCAAGGATCACAACACAATCAGCCCCAGCATTTT
j_call: TRBJ2-7; d_call: TRBD1; clone_size: -; cdr3_length: 13; v_call: TRBV18; cdr3_aa: CASSLGTGGEQYF; cdr3_nt: TGTGCCAGCTCTCTAGGGACAGGAGGAGAGCAGTACTTC
j_call: TRBJ1-2; d_call: -; clone_size: once; cdr3_length: 12; v_call: TRBV30; cdr3_aa: CAWIRSSYGYTF; cdr3_nt: TGTGCCTGGATTAGGAGCTCCTATGGCTACACCTTC
j_call: TRBJ2-7; d_call: -; clone_size: -; cdr3_length: 14; v_call: TRBV20-1; cdr3_aa: CSARDPGTAYEQYF; cdr3_nt: TGCAGTGCTAGAGATCCGGGGACGGCCTACGAGCAGTACTTC